The entry below gives a single TCR beta chain sequence along with its context. Antigen specificity is unknown. As to treatment: roughly 10-day PBMC culture with coronavirus spike peptide pools or control peptides (ViraFEST assay). The data originate from a study of vaccination and CD4 T cells after COVID-19. An Oncomine TCR Beta short-read assay was used to sequence the DNA from cultured CD4+ T cells. TCRdb reanalysed the PCR reads using MiXCR and keeps one entry per CDR3 protein. This table holds approximately 12,000 distinct CDR3 sequences, approximately 63% found once. This clonotype was obtained from a human donor who had recovered from COVID-19. The sample comprised CD4+ T cells from blood, cultured in vitro.

The CDR3 sequence is CASTPGGLAGQETQYF. The DNA of the CDR3 is TGTGCCAGCACCCCAGGCGGGCTAGCGGGTCAAGAGACCCAGTACTTC. The chain has TRBV6-2 or TRBV6-3 and TRBJ2-5; 8 bases align to TRBD2. Germline V gives CDR1 MNHEY, CDR2 SVGEGT. V lost 7 bases, J lost 2 bases, and 12 bases stayed unmatched. This CDR3 is built from 16 residues.